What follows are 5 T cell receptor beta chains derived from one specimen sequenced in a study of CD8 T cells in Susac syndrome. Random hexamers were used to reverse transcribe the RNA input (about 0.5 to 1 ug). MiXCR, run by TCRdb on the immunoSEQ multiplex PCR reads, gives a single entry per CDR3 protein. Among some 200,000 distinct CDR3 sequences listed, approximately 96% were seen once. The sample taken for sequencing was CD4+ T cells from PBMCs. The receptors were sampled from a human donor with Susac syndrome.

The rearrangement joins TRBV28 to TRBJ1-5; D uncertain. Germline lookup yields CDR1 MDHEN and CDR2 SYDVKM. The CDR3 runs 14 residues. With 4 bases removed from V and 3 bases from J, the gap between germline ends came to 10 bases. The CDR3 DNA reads TGTGCCAGCAGTTCAGAGACCTTCAATCAGCCCCAGCATTTT. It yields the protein CASSSETFNQPQHF.

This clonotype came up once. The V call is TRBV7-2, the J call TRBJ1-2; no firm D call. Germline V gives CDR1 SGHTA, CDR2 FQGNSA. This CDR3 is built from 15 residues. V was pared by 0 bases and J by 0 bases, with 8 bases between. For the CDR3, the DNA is TGTGCCAGCAGCTTAGCCGGGCGGACTAACTATGGCTACACCTTC. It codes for CASSLAGRTNYGYTF. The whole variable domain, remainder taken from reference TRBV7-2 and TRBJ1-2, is GAGVSQSPSNKVTEKGKDVELRCDPISGHTALYWYRQSLGQGLEFLIYFQGNSAPDKSGLPSDRFSAERTGGSVSTLTIQRTQQEDSAVYLCASSLAGRTNYGYTFGSGTRLTVV.

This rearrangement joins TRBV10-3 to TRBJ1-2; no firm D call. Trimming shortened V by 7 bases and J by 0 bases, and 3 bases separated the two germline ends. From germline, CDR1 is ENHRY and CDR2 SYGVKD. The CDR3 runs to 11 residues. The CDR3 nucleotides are TGTGCCATCACTTCTAACTATGGCTACACCTTC. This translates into CAITSNYGYTF.

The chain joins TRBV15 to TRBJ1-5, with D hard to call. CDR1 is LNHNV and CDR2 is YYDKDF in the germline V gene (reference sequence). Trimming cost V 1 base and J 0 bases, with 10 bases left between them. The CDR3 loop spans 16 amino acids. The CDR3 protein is CATSRVRTDSNQPQHF. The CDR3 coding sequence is TGTGCCACCAGCAGAGTCCGGACGGATAGCAATCAGCCCCAGCATTTT.

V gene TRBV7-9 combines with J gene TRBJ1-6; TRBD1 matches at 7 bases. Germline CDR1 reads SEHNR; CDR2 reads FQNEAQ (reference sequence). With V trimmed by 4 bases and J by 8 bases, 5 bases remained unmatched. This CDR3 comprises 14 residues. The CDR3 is CASSSGTAYSPLHF. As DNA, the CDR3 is TGTGCCAGCAGCTCCGGGACAGCTTATTCACCCCTCCACTTT.